Sequencing of this TCR beta chain was carried out in a study of monozygotic twins with cystic fibrosis. Looking at the study overall: Three micrograms of fragmented DNA underwent around 16 PCR cycles for library preparation. Study findings and constraints: J usage was most co-twin-similar in 8 of 16 pairs, V in 13. Clonality was generally low (median approximately 0.0095), higher in the most severe patients. Monozygotic CF twin pairs shared significantly more nucleotide-identical clonotypes than unrelated CF individuals did.

Germline assignment: CDR1 LNHDA and CDR2 SQIVND (reference sequence). Trimming took 5 bases from V and 4 from J, leaving 11 bases between them. The CDR3 has 14 residues. Only in-frame clones appear in the TCRdb table, and some are missing; sequencing was by immunoSEQ multiplex PCR. The table lists 30,000 to 35,000 clones, approximately 92% of them singletons. Comment on this clone: As yet, its antigen is unknown.

This rearrangement joins TRBV19 to TRBJ1-4; possible D gene TRBD1, 5 bases. Sequencing was done on a sample of blood. The clonotype comes from a girl aged 2-10 years with cystic fibrosis. The CDR3 reads CASSGRRGNEKLFF. The CDR3 DNA reads as TGTGCCAGTAGTGGGCGGAGGGGTAATGAAAAACTGTTTTTT.